The source of this T cell receptor (beta chain) is a study of identical twins. The study's findings and limits: Analyses of zero insertions could, in part, be confounded by invariant MAIT and iNKT cells.

In its sample, this clonotype was seen a few times. The antigen remains undetermined. cDNA molecules carried unique molecular identifiers, and template switching added a universal primer site. TCRdb recomputed calls from the 5' RACE reads with MiXCR, one row per CDR3 protein. The sample comprises under 300,000 distinct CDR3 sequences, over 5% of which are singletons, and approximately 14% rests with the top ten. V lost 6 bases to trimming and J lost 8 bases; unmatched junction nucleotides: 14. The length of the CDR3 is 15 residues. Germline values: CDR1 DFQATT, CDR2 SNEGSKA (reference sequence). This sample was also put to use in a study of T cells expressing NK-cell markers. As that report states: The study did not resolve the HCMV specificity of expanded NKG2C+ T cell clones.

The rearrangement joins TRBV20-1 to TRBJ2-1; 9 bases match TRBD2. The specimen was CD8+ T cells sorted from blood. The receptor was derived from a woman between 18 and 29 years old in good health. The CDR3 is CSARSISGSSDEQFF. CDR3 DNA sequence: TGCAGTGCCCGCTCGATTAGCGGGAGTTCTGATGAGCAGTTCTTC.